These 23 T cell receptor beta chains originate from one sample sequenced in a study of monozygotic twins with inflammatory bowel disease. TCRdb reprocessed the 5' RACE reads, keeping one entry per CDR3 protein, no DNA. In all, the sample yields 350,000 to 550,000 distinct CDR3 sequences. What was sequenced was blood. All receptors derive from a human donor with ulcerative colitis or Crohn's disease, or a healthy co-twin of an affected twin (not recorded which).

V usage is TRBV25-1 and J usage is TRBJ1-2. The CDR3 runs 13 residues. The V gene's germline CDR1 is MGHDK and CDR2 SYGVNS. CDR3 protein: CASRDGANYGYTF.

The CDR3 is CAWLDGSSYNEQFF. The V call is TRBV30, the J call TRBJ2-1. Germline-derived CDR1 and CDR2 are GTSNPN and SVGIG (reference sequence). This CDR3 has 14 amino acids. The full variable domain, its missing parts supplied by reference TRBV30 and TRBJ2-1, is SQTIHQWPATLVQPVGSPLSLECTVEGTSNPNLYWYRQAAGRGLQLLFYSVGIGQISSEVPQNLSASRPQDRQFILSSKKLLLSDSGFYLCAWLDGSSYNEQFFGPGTRLTVL.

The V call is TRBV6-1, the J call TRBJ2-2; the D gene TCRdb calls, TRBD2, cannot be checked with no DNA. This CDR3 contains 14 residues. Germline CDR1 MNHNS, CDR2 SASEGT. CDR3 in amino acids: CASRKEGNTGELVF.

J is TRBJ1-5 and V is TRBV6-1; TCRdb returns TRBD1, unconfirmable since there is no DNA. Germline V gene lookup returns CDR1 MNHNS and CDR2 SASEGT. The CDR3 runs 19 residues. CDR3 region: CASSESETGGRKGNQPQHF.

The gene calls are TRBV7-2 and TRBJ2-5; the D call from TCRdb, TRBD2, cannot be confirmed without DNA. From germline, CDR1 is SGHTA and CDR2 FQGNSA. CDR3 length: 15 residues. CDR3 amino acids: CASRPTRSDRETQYF.

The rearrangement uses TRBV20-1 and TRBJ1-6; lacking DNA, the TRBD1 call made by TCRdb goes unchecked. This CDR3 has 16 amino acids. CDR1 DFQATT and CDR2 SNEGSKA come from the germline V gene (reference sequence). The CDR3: CSAVRRGLNRNSPLHF.

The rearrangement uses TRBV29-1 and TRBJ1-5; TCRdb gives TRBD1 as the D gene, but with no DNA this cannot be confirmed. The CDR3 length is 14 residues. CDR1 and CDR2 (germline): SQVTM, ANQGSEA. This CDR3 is CSVGAPGPNQPQHF.

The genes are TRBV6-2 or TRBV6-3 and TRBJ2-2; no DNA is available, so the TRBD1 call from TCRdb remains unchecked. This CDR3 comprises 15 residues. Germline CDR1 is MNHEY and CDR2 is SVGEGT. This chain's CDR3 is CASTPGSSNTGELFF.

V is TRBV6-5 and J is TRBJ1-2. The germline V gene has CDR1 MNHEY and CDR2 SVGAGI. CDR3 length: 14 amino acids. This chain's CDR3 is CASSFATRAGGYTF.

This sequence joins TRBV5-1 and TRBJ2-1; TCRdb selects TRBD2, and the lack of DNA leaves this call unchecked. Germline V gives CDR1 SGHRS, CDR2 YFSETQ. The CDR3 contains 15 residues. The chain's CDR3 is CASSTSSGSYNEQFF.

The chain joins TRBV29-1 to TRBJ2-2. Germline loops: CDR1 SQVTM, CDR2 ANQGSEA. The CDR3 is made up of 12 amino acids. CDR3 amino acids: CSVVRGTGELFF.

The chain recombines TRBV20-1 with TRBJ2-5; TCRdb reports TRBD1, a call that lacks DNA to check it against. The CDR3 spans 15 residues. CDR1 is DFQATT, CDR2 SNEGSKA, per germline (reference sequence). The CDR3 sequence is CSAVPDTGFRETQYF.

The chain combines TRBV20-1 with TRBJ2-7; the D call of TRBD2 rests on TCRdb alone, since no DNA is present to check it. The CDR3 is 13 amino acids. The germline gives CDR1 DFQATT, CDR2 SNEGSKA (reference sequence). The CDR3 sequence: CSARDPLQDQQYF.

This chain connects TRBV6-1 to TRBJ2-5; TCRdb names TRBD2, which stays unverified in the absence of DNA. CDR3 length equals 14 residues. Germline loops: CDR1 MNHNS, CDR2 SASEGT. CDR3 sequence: CASSEVEVMKTQYF.

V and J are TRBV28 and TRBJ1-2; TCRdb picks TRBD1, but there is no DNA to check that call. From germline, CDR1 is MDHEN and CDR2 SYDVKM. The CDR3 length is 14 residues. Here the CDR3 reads CASSFREGNYGYTF.

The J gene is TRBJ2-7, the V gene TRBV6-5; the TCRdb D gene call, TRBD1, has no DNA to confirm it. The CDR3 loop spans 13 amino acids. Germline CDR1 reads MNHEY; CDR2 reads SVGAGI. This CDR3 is CASSYSGTTEQYF.

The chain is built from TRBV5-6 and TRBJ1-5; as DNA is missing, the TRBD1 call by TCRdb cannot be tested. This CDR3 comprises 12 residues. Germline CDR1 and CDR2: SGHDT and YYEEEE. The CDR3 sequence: CASSNRVQPQHF.

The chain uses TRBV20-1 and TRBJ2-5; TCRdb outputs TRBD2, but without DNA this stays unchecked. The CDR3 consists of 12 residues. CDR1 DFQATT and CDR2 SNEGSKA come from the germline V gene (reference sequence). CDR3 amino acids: CASLGLQETQYF.

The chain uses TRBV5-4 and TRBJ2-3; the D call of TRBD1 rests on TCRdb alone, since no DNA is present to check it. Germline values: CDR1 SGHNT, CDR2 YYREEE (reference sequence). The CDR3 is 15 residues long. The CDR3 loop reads CASSSVRGATDTQYF. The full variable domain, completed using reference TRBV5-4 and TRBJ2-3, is ETGVTQSPTHLIKTRGQQVTLRCSSQSGHNTVSWYQQALGQGPQFIFQYYREEENGRGNFPPRFSGLQFPNYSSELNVNALELDDSALYLCASSSVRGATDTQYFGPGTRLTVL.

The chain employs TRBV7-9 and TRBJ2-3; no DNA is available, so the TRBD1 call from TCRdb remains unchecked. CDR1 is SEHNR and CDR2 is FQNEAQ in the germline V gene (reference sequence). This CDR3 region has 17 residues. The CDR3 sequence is CASSLRGRGGFTDTQYF.

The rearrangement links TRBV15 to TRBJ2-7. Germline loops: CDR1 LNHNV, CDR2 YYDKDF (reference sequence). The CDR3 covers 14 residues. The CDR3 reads CATSRVGGFYEQYF.

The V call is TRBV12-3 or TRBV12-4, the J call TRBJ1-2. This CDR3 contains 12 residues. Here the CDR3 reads CASSLDIYGYTF.

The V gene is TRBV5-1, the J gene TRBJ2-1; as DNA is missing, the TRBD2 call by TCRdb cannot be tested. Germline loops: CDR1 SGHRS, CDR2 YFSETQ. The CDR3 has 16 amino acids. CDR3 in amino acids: CASSLGLAGTYNEQFF.